Detailed here is one T cell receptor beta chain. Its antigen is not identified. At one end, the junction sequence differs from germline, possibly due to a read error. A modified ARM-PCR protocol with three rounds of nested PCR amplified TCRbeta. A single record per CDR3 protein comes from TCRdb applying MiXCR to the multiplex PCR reads. Of approximately 140,000 distinct CDR3 sequences listed, about 71% were seen once; the top ten hold roughly 18%. The CDR3 loop spans 15 amino acids. The germline CDR1 and CDR2 sequences are SEHNR and FQNEAQ (reference sequence). The source of the sample is a study of tumor and adjacent non-tumor tissue in lung cancer. Study at large: Histology: about twelve adenocarcinoma, a couple of squamous cell carcinoma, 1 small cell lung cancer.

Notes on the study in general: Tumor tissue had significantly higher TCR diversity than normal lung. Normal lung showed higher cumulative top 100 clone frequency than tumor.

The template was RNA from unsorted bulk tissue. This chain links TRBV7-9 with TRBJ1-4, with D unresolved. The sequenced sample was lung tumor tissue. This TCR came from a man aged 55 to 70 with small cell lung cancer. The CDR3 is CASSRRRTGDERLFF. In DNA form, the CDR3 reads TGTGCCAGCAGTCGGAGGAGGACCGGAGATGAAAGACTGTTTTTT.